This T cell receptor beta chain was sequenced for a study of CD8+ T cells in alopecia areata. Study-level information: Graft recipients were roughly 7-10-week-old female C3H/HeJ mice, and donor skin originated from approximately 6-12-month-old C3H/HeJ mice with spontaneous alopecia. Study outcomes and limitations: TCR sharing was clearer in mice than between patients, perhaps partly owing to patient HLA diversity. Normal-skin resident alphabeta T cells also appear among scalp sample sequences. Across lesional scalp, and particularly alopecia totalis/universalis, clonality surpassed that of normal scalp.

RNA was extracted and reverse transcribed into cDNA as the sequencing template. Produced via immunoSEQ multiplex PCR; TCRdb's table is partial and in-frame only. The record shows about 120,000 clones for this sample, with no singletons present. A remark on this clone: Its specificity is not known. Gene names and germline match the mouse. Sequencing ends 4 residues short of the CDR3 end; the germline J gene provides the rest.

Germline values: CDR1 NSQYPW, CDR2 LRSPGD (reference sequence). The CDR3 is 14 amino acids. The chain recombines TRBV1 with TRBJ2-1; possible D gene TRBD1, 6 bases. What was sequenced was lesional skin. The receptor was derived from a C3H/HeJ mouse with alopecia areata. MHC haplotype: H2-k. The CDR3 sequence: CTCSGSRGGAEQFF. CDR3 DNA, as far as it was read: TGCACCTGCAGTGGAAGCAGGGGTGGGGCT.